The 13 T cell receptor beta chains below come from one sample, sequenced in a study of beta chain features in type 1 diabetes. Sequenced material consisted of expressed TCRB transcripts (all of the isolated RNA was reverse transcribed). Sequenced by immunoSEQ multiplex PCR; TCRdb stores in-frame clones only, minus some. The repertoire holds 350,000 to 400,000 clones, with roughly 15% as singletons. The specimen sequenced was naive CD4+ T cells from blood. These receptors all stem from a woman younger than 35 in good health.

This clone was seen a handful of times. The rearrangement uses TRBV2 and TRBJ1-1; D is unclear. CDR3 length equals 14 residues. The germline V gene has CDR1 SNHLY and CDR2 FYNNEI. V lost 3 bases, J lost 1 base, and 9 bases lay in between. The CDR3 sequence: CASSEVRGNTEAFF. CDR3 nucleotide sequence: TGTGCCAGCAGTGAGGTGCGAGGGAACACTGAAGCTTTCTTT.

The V gene is TRBV5-6, the J gene TRBJ1-2; perhaps TRBD1 as D (6 bases). With 4 bases removed from V and 7 bases from J, the gap between germline ends came to 20 bases. The CDR3 spans 15 residues. Germline V gene data show CDR1 as SGHDT and CDR2 as YYEEEE. CDR3 coding DNA: TGTGCCAGCAGCCTAACTACGACAGGCCTGGGTGGCTACACCTTC. Translating it yields CASSLTTTGLGGYTF. Full variable domain (outside the CDR3, taken from reference TRBV5-6 and TRBJ1-2): DAGVTQSPTHLIKTRGQQVTLRCSPKSGHDTVSWYQQALGQGPQFIFQYYEEEERQRGNFPDRFSGHQFPNYSSELNVNALLLGDSALYLCASSLTTTGLGGYTFGSGTRLTVV.

In this sample, this clone turned up a few times. The gene calls are TRBV29-1 and TRBJ2-7; TRBD2 might be the D (6 bases). The CDR3 length is 16 residues. Trimming stripped 6 bases from V and 5 bases from J, with 26 bases between. Looked up from germline, CDR1 is SQVTM and CDR2 is ANQGSEA. DNA for the CDR3: TGCAGCGTCCTCGGCCCTGACGGGGGAAGTTCACACGAGCAGTACTTC. Its protein product is CSVLGPDGGSSHEQYF.

The chain links TRBV11-1 to TRBJ2-1, with D perhaps TRBD2 (5 bases). V was cut by 3 bases and J by 0 bases, with 12 bases left in between. Germline V gives CDR1 SGHAT, CDR2 FQDESV (reference sequence). The CDR3 extends over 16 amino acids. The CDR3 sequence is CASSFRGLSSYNEQFF. The DNA of the CDR3 is TGTGCCAGCAGCTTTCGAGGGCTCAGCTCCTACAATGAGCAGTTCTTC.

The J gene is TRBJ2-5, the V gene TRBV27, with 7 bases fitting TRBD2. The V gene's germline CDR1 is MNHEY and CDR2 SMNVEV (reference sequence). The V and J ends lost 5 bases and 2 bases, in that order; junction bases with no gene match: 8. The CDR3 totals 15 residues. Here the CDR3 DNA reads TGTGCCAGCAGTCCCAACCCCGGGAGGCAAGAGACCCAGTACTTC. Translation gives CASSPNPGRQETQYF.

This clone came up a few times. The chain is built from TRBV27 and TRBJ2-2, with TRBD1 matching over 7 bases. The CDR3 spans 15 residues. V gave up 5 bases and J gave up 1 base; unmatched junction bases: 4. Germline assignment: CDR1 MNHEY and CDR2 SMNVEV (reference sequence). The CDR3 spells CASSPRQGNTGELFF. The CDR3 DNA follows: TGTGCCAGCAGTCCTCGACAGGGGAACACCGGGGAGCTGTTTTTT.

This clone was observed a few times. This rearrangement joins TRBV5-1 to TRBJ2-3, with a tentative D call TRBD1 (5 bases). The CDR3 contains 16 residues. Looked up from germline, CDR1 is SGHRS and CDR2 is YFSETQ. Trimming stripped 0 bases from V and 2 bases from J, with 13 bases between. CDR3: CASSLGQGLPTDTQYF. For the CDR3, the DNA is TGCGCCAGCAGCTTGGGGCAGGGTTTGCCCACAGATACGCAGTATTTT.

This chain uses TRBV19 with TRBJ2-7; 7 bases match TRBD1. V gave up 9 bases and J gave up 1 base; unmatched junction bases: 3. The CDR3 covers 12 residues. CDR1 is LNHDA and CDR2 is SQIVND in the germline V gene (reference sequence). The DNA for the CDR3 is TGTGCCAGCAAGGACAGGTCCTACGAGCAGTACTTC. The encoded protein is CASKDRSYEQYF. The complete variable domain, with remaining parts taken from reference TRBV19 and TRBJ2-7, reads DGGITQSPKYLFRKEGQNVTLSCEQNLNHDAMYWYRQDPGQGLRLIYYSQIVNDFQKGDIAEGYSVSREKKESFPLTVTSAQKNPTAFYLCASKDRSYEQYFGPGTRLTVT.

This clone was found a few times. The J gene is TRBJ2-3, the V gene TRBV7-2; maybe TRBD2 (6 bases). The germline CDR1 and CDR2 sequences are SGHTA and FQGNSA. The CDR3 consists of 14 residues. With 1 base removed from V and 4 bases from J, the gap between germline ends came to 9 bases. DNA for the CDR3: TGTGCCAGCAGCTTAGGACTAGACCCAGATACGCAGTATTTT. It codes for CASSLGLDPDTQYF.

The table lists this clone with a few counts. CDR3 coding DNA: TGTGCCAGCAGCTTGGGACTCAGCACAGATACGCAGTATTTT. Its translation: CASSLGLSTDTQYF. The V and J genes are TRBV7-8 and TRBJ2-3, with a weak D call TRBD2 (6 bases). Germline lookup yields CDR1 SGHVS and CDR2 FQNEAQ. The CDR3 runs to 14 residues. The V end lost 3 bases, the J end lost 0 bases, and 7 bases lay between the germline ends.

V usage is TRBV5-5 and J usage is TRBJ1-5; D gene unclear. Germline V gene lookup returns CDR1 SGHKS and CDR2 YYEKEE (reference sequence). The germline V and J ends were trimmed by 5 bases and 3 bases, with 18 bases remaining between them. The CDR3 spans 16 residues. CDR3 DNA sequence: TGTGCCAGCAGTCGGCAGGTAGGCAGTTCCAATCAGCCCCAGCATTTT. Protein product: CASSRQVGSSNQPQHF. The full variable domain, completed using reference TRBV5-5 and TRBJ1-5, is DAGVTQSPTHLIKTRGQQVTLRCSPISGHKSVSWYQQVLGQGPQFIFQYYEKEERGRGNFPDRFSARQFPNYSSELNVNALLLGDSALYLCASSRQVGSSNQPQHFGDGTRLSIL.

The chain uses TRBV11-2 and TRBJ2-3, with D perhaps TRBD2 (7 bases). V was cut by 3 bases and J by 1 base, with 11 bases left in between. The CDR3 consists of 15 residues. Germline V gives CDR1 SGHAT, CDR2 FQNNGV. CDR3 sequence reads: CASSFWEGGTDTQYF. As DNA, the CDR3 is TGTGCCAGCAGCTTTTGGGAGGGGGGCACAGATACGCAGTATTTT.

This clone was counted only a few times. The chain employs TRBV6-1 and TRBJ2-7; 10 bases fit TRBD2. The germline V gene encodes CDR1 MNHNS and CDR2 SASEGT. V shed 7 bases and J 2 bases; nucleotides not matched to a gene: 8. This CDR3 contains 15 residues. The CDR3 loop is CASTLAGDGPYEQYF. The DNA for the CDR3 is TGTGCCAGCACCCTAGCGGGAGATGGACCCTACGAGCAGTACTTC.